This TCR beta chain was captured by sequencing in a study of tumor-infiltrating lymphocytes in primary liver carcinoma. Study background: Per sample, productive TCRbeta reads numbered roughly 3.5 to 7.5 million, similar across tissue types.

Germline CDR1 and CDR2: WSHSY and SAAADI. The CDR3 length is 16 residues. General study points: Representation across all five tumor regions was limited to only about 8-25% of top clones.

Total RNA amounting to roughly 450 ng was the source from which TCR beta cDNA was made with a constant-region primer. Libraries covering TCR beta were generated through three nested multiplex PCR rounds (using a slightly modified ARM-PCR). Running ten to eleven cycles apiece, the first two PCR rounds relied on TRBV1-TRBV30 forward primers together with a C-beta reverse primer. TCRdb called the multiplex PCR reads again in MiXCR, with one record for every CDR3 protein. The table has about 99,000 distinct CDR3 sequences, 55% to 70% seen once. Remarks on this clonotype: The antigen is not known. Being one base from a much bigger clone, this may be a read error.

The study co-extracted DNA and RNA from roughly 20-30 mg of unsorted bulk tissue. Sample: liver tumor tissue from sampling region 5. The subset here: tumor region T5, tumor centre. The origin of this receptor is a woman aged 55-75 years with primary liver carcinoma and hepatitis B virus infection. The rearrangement links TRBV10-2 to TRBJ2-3; the match to TRBD2 covers 11 bases. The CDR3: CASGRLAGTSTDMQYF. Here the CDR3 DNA reads TGCGCCAGCGGTCGACTAGCGGGAACTAGCACAGATATGCAGTATTTT.